Sequencing of this TCR beta chain was carried out in a study of blood T cell repertoires in COVID-19. This table comes from immunoSEQ multiplex PCR, and its TCRdb copy is limited to in-frame clones, with some not included. Of 350,000 to 450,000 clones listed, around 85% are singletons. The V end was cut by 0 bases, the J end by 0 bases, with 5 bases between. CDR3 length: 14 residues. Germline CDR1 is SGDLS and CDR2 is YYNGEE. The sample comprised peripheral blood. The V call is TRBV9, the J call TRBJ2-3; D gene ambiguous. This clonotype was obtained from a woman aged 18-29 years with acute or convalescent COVID-19. The CDR3 region is CASSVASSTDTQYF. The DNA of the CDR3 is TGTGCCAGCAGCGTAGCTTCCAGCACAGATACGCAGTATTTT. Full variable domain (remainder filled in from reference TRBV9 and TRBJ2-3): DSGVTQTPKHLITATGQRVTLRCSPRSGDLSVYWYQQSLDQGLQFLIQYYNGEERAKGNILERFSAQQFPDLHSELNLSSLELGDSALYFCASSVASSTDTQYFGPGTRLTVL.